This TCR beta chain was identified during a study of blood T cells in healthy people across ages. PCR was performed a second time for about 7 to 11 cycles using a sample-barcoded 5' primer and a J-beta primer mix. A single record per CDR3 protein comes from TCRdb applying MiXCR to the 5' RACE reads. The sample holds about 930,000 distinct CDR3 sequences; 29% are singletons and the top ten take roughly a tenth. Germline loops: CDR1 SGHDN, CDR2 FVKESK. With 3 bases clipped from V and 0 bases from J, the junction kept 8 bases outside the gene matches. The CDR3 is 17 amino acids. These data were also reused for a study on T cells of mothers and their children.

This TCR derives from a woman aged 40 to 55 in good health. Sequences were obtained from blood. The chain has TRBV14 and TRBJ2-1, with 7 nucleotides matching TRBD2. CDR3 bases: TGTGCCAGCAGCCAGTGGGGGGGTAGCGGCTCCTACAATGAGCAGTTCTTC. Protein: CASSQWGGSGSYNEQFF.